Listed here are 13 T cell receptor beta chains from one sample, sequenced in a study of blood T cell repertoires in COVID-19. Assay used: immunoSEQ multiplex PCR; TCRdb lists only in-frame clones, some missing. The table lists more than 250,000 clones, just over 85% of them singletons, with over 9.5% in the top ten. Sequencing input: PBMCs or T cells enriched from blood (not recorded which). The receptors originated from a woman aged 18 to 35 who had recovered from COVID-19.

The rearrangement joins TRBV6-5 to TRBJ1-3; D is undetermined. The CDR3 extends over 15 amino acids. V lost 6 bases and J lost 2, with 14 bases in between. CDR1 is MNHEY, CDR2 SVGAGI, per germline. CDR3 DNA sequence: TGTGCCAGCAGCAAGCATACAGACCCTGGAAACACCATATATTTT. Its translation is CASSKHTDPGNTIYF.

The chain carries TRBV5-1 and TRBJ1-1; possible D gene TRBD1, 6 bases. Germline loops: CDR1 SGHRS, CDR2 YFSETQ. V was clipped by 4 bases and J by 4 bases, with 14 bases between them. The CDR3 is made up of 14 amino acids. CDR3 DNA sequence: TGCGCCAGCAGCAATGGGGGCGAGGGCACTGAAGCTTTCTTT. Its protein product is CASSNGGEGTEAFF.

The chain employs TRBV5-6 and TRBJ2-2; the D gene is possibly TRBD1 (5 bases). Trimming pared 4 bases from V and 4 bases from J, leaving 8 bases between. The CDR3 contains 13 residues. CDR1 and CDR2 from the germline V gene are SGHDT and YYEEEE. The CDR3 here is CASSPGSTGELFF. The CDR3 DNA reads TGTGCCAGCAGCCCAGGGTCCACCGGGGAGCTGTTTTTT. Full variable domain (rest looked up from reference TRBV5-6 and TRBJ2-2): DAGVTQSPTHLIKTRGQQVTLRCSPKSGHDTVSWYQQALGQGPQFIFQYYEEEERQRGNFPDRFSGHQFPNYSSELNVNALLLGDSALYLCASSPGSTGELFFGEGSRLTVL.

This clone was detected only a few times. The V call is TRBV5-4, the J call TRBJ2-2; D perhaps matches TRBD1 (6 bases). This CDR3 spans 14 amino acids. Trimming stripped 4 bases from V and 1 base from J, with 8 bases between. The germline CDR1 and CDR2 sequences are SGHNT and YYREEE (reference sequence). The CDR3 DNA is TGTGCCAGCAGCCGGGGACAGAACACCGGGGAGCTGTTTTTT. This encodes CASSRGQNTGELFF.

The V and J genes are TRBV2 and TRBJ2-7; TRBD1 agrees at 9 bases. Trimming removed 6 bases from V and 3 bases from J; junction bases left unmatched: 6. The CDR3 sequence is 14 residues long. The germline gives CDR1 SNHLY, CDR2 FYNNEI. CDR3 nucleotides: TGTGCCAGCAGGCCCGGGACAGGGAACTACGAGCAGTACTTC. Amino acid sequence: CASRPGTGNYEQYF.

This sequence joins TRBV9 and TRBJ2-2; 7 bases fit TRBD2. The junction had 3 bases not matched to a gene; V was cut back by 7 bases and J by 0 bases. Germline loops: CDR1 SGDLS, CDR2 YYNGEE. The CDR3 sequence is 14 residues long. The DNA for the CDR3 is TGTGCCAGCTCGCTAGCGGCGAACACCGGGGAGCTGTTTTTT. It yields the protein CASSLAANTGELFF. The full variable domain, its missing parts supplied by reference TRBV9 and TRBJ2-2, is DSGVTQTPKHLITATGQRVTLRCSPRSGDLSVYWYQQSLDQGLQFLIQYYNGEERAKGNILERFSAQQFPDLHSELNLSSLELGDSALYFCASSLAANTGELFFGEGSRLTVL.

This clone was counted a single time. The rearrangement links TRBV18 to TRBJ2-7; 9 bases align to TRBD1. Trimming removed 5 bases from V and 3 bases from J; junction bases left unmatched: 5. Germline V lookup: CDR1 KGHSH, CDR2 LQKENI. The CDR3 is made up of 14 amino acids. The DNA for the CDR3 is TGTGCCAGCTCAAGGACAGGGGCTTACTACGAGCAGTACTTC. Translated: CASSRTGAYYEQYF.

The chain carries TRBV30 and TRBJ2-4; tentatively, D is TRBD1 (5 bases). This CDR3 is 12 amino acids long. The V gene's germline CDR1 is GTSNPN and CDR2 SVGIG (reference sequence). Trimming took 5 bases from V and 9 from J, leaving 14 bases between them. The CDR3 is CAWATDGTIQYF. CDR3 DNA: TGTGCCTGGGCGACAGATGGTACCATTCAGTACTTC.

The rearrangement links TRBV14 to TRBJ1-1; D remains ambiguous. This CDR3 region has 13 residues. Germline V gene lookup returns CDR1 SGHDN and CDR2 FVKESK. Between the trimmed V and J ends, which lost 2 bases and 0 bases, there was a span of 4 bases. Here the CDR3 reads CASSQTLNTEAFF. The CDR3 coding sequence is TGTGCCAGCAGCCAAACACTGAACACTGAAGCTTTCTTT.

J is TRBJ1-2 and V is TRBV12-3 or TRBV12-4; D not resolved. The V gene lost 4 bases and the J gene lost 8 bases, with 14 bases spanning the gap. The CDR3 covers 13 residues. CDR3 sequence: CASSSSGSKGYTF. The CDR3 DNA reads TGTGCCAGCAGTTCCTCCGGGTCGAAAGGCTACACCTTC.

The rearrangement uses TRBV28 and TRBJ2-5; D possibly corresponds to TRBD2 (5 bases). CDR3 length: 14 amino acids. Trimming stripped 2 bases from V and 2 bases from J, with 9 bases between. Looked up from germline, CDR1 is MDHEN and CDR2 is SYDVKM. The CDR3 nucleotides read TGTGCCAGCAGTTTACAGGACTGGCAAGAGACCCAGTACTTC. Its protein is CASSLQDWQETQYF.

The rearrangement joins TRBV13 to TRBJ1-2; D possibly corresponds to TRBD1 (6 bases). V gave up 1 base and J gave up 5 bases, with 11 bases separating them. The CDR3 covers 14 residues. CDR1 PRHDT and CDR2 FYEKMQ come from the germline V gene (reference sequence). The CDR3 is CASSLERGSYGYTF. DNA for the CDR3: TGTGCCAGCAGCTTAGAGAGGGGGTCATATGGCTACACCTTC. Supplemented by reference TRBV13 and TRBJ1-2, the full variable domain reads AAGVIQSPRHLIKEKRETATLKCYPIPRHDTVYWYQQGPGQDPQFLISFYEKMQSDKGSIPDRFSAQQFSDYHSELNMSSLELGDSALYFCASSLERGSYGYTFGSGTRLTVV.

This chain joins TRBV7-3 and TRBJ2-3; 8 nucleotides align to TRBD2. Germline lookup yields CDR1 SGHTA and CDR2 FQGTGA. The CDR3 loop spans 16 amino acids. The V segment lost 1 base and the J segment 1 base; nucleotides outside the gene matches: 4. The DNA for the CDR3 is TGTGCCAGCAGCTTAAGCGGGGGGCCGGGCACAGATACGCAGTATTTT. Translated: CASSLSGGPGTDTQYF.